A selection of T cell receptor beta chains follows, all from one sample in a study of a mutant IDH1 vaccine in newly diagnosed glioma. The repertoire was sequenced with immunoSEQ multiplex PCR; TCRdb's copy has only in-frame clones and lacks some. The sample lists about 34,000 clones; around nine tenths were seen once. Their cognate antigens are unknown. Source: PBMCs, taken from a glioma patient whose treatment included an IDH1 peptide vaccine. The receptors stem from a woman aged 25 to 39 with glioma. CDR3s include the opening cysteine and the closing phenylalanine or tryptophan. A D gene is named only where the DNA matches it firmly. Clone size is shown for a subset of rows, as once, few, many or a class of expanded clone.

V: TRBV10-3
size: once
D: NA
J: TRBJ2-2
CDR3: CAGGGGQLMDTGELFF
DNA: TGTGCCGGGGGAGGAGGGCAACTAATGGACACCGGGGAGCTGTTTTTT

V: TRBV6-5
size: NA
D: NA
J: TRBJ2-7
CDR3: CASSSFGDLYEQYF
DNA: TGTGCCAGCAGTTCATTCGGGGACCTCTACGAGCAGTACTTC

V: TRBV18
size: NA
D: NA
J: TRBJ2-5
CDR3: CASSPRPGETQYF
DNA: TGTGCCAGCTCACCGCGCCCAGGAGAGACCCAGTACTTC

V: TRBV19
size: NA
D: TRBD1
J: TRBJ1-4
CDR3: CASTRQGGEKLFF
DNA: TGTGCCAGTACCCGACAGGGCGGCGAAAAACTGTTTTTT

V: TRBV5-1
size: NA
D: TRBD2
J: TRBJ2-2
CDR3: CASSSGLVAGELFF
DNA: TGCGCCTCATCCTCGGGACTAGTGGCCGGGGAGCTGTTTTTT

V: TRBV6-5
size: NA
D: TRBD2
J: TRBJ2-3
CDR3: CASSRASGVADTQYF
DNA: TGTGCCAGCAGCCGGGCTAGCGGGGTTGCAGATACGCAGTATTTT

V: TRBV5-6
size: NA
D: TRBD1
J: TRBJ1-1
CDR3: CASSRTGVNFAFF
DNA: TGTGCCAGCAGCCGGACAGGGGTGAACTTCGCTTTCTTT

V: TRBV6-4
size: few
D: NA
J: TRBJ2-1
CDR3: CASSDSGGADYNEQFF
DNA: TGTGCCAGCAGTGATTCGGGCGGGGCCGACTACAATGAGCAGTTCTTC

V: TRBV6-6
size: NA
D: TRBD2
J: TRBJ2-5
CDR3: CASSYDWRGGLETQYF
DNA: TGTGCCAGCAGTTACGATTGGCGGGGGGGACTAGAGACCCAGTACTTC

V: TRBV5-1
size: NA
D: TRBD2
J: TRBJ2-7
CDR3: CASSWAPGGNPYEQYF
DNA: TGCGCCAGCAGTTGGGCGCCGGGGGGAAACCCCTACGAGCAGTACTTC

V: TRBV9
size: NA
D: NA
J: TRBJ2-3
CDR3: CASSVEGKDTQYF
DNA: TGTGCCAGCAGCGTTGAGGGGAAGGATACGCAGTATTTT

V: TRBV5-4
size: NA
D: TRBD1
J: TRBJ1-6
CDR3: CASSAGQGPGSPLHF
DNA: TGTGCCAGCAGCGCGGGACAGGGTCCAGGCTCACCCCTCCACTTT

V: TRBV5-1
size: NA
D: TRBD1
J: TRBJ2-7
CDR3: CASSRTTGGDSYEQYF
DNA: TGCGCCAGCAGCCGTACGACAGGGGGCGATTCGTACGAGCAGTACTTC

V: TRBV6-4
size: NA
D: NA
J: TRBJ2-2
CDR3: CASSAGGASTGELFF
DNA: TGTGCCAGCAGTGCAGGGGGGGCCAGCACCGGGGAGCTGTTTTTT

V: TRBV14
size: once
D: TRBD1
J: TRBJ1-2
CDR3: CARPPPDREASALYGYTF
DNA: TGTGCCAGACCCCCCCCGGACAGGGAGGCCTCCGCTCTCTATGGCTACACCTTC

V: TRBV19
size: NA
D: NA
J: TRBJ2-3
CDR3: CASSIPGSTDTQYF
DNA: TGTGCCAGTAGTATACCAGGTAGCACAGATACGCAGTATTTT

V: TRBV14
size: NA
D: NA
J: TRBJ2-7
CDR3: CASSPTRSLEQYF
DNA: TGTGCCAGCAGCCCTACCAGGTCGCTCGAGCAGTACTTC

V: TRBV30
size: medium-sized
D: TRBD1
J: TRBJ2-7
CDR3: CAWSIWDRGPEQYF
DNA: TGTGCCTGGAGTATCTGGGACAGGGGGCCCGAGCAGTACTTC

V: TRBV11-2
size: few
D: NA
J: TRBJ2-7
CDR3: CASSSSYEQYF
DNA: TGTGCCAGCAGCTCCTCCTACGAGCAGTACTTC

V: TRBV6-5
size: NA
D: NA
J: TRBJ2-5
CDR3: CASSYSRGMETQYF
DNA: TGTGCCAGCAGTTACTCCCGGGGCATGGAGACCCAGTACTTC

V: TRBV2
size: NA
D: TRBD1
J: TRBJ1-5
CDR3: CASTITGDSNQPQHF
DNA: TGTGCCAGCACTATAACAGGGGACAGCAATCAGCCCCAGCATTTT

V: TRBV7-9
size: NA
D: NA
J: TRBJ1-6
CDR3: CASSRRDGNSPLHF
DNA: TGTGCCAGCAGCCGCCGGGACGGAAATTCACCCCTCCACTTT

V: TRBV6-1
size: NA
D: NA
J: TRBJ1-6
CDR3: CASSEAVGFGIRSPLHF
DNA: TGTGCCAGCAGTGAAGCGGTGGGTTTCGGGATTCGGTCACCCCTCCACTTT

V: TRBV5-1
size: NA
D: NA
J: TRBJ1-6
CDR3: CASSFTGGNSPLHF
DNA: TGCGCCAGCAGCTTTACGGGTGGGAATTCACCCCTCCACTTT

V: TRBV13
size: NA
D: TRBD1
J: TRBJ1-2
CDR3: CASSEGQSYGYTF
DNA: TGTGCCAGCAGCGAGGGACAGAGTTATGGCTACACCTTC

V: TRBV5-4
size: NA
D: TRBD2
J: TRBJ2-2
CDR3: CASSLEVRTSPPGELFF
DNA: TGTGCCAGCAGCTTGGAGGTCCGGACTAGCCCTCCCGGGGAGCTGTTTTTT

V: TRBV5-1
size: NA
D: NA
J: TRBJ2-4
CDR3: CASTKDGILKNIQYF
DNA: TGCGCCAGCACAAAAGACGGAATCCTTAAAAACATTCAGTACTTC

V: TRBV13
size: NA
D: NA
J: TRBJ1-1
CDR3: CASSLGGYQNTEAFF
DNA: TGTGCCAGCAGCTTAGGCGGATACCAGAACACTGAAGCTTTCTTT

V: TRBV27
size: NA
D: NA
J: TRBJ2-3
CDR3: CASSSGALPDTQYF
DNA: TGTGCCAGCAGTTCCGGGGCCCTCCCAGATACGCAGTATTTT

V: TRBV18
size: NA
D: NA
J: TRBJ1-2
CDR3: CASSGDGYTF
DNA: TGTGCCAGCTCAGGGGATGGCTACACCTTC

V: TRBV5-1
size: NA
D: TRBD1
J: TRBJ1-5
CDR3: CASSPGGLDSNQPQHF
DNA: TGCGCCAGCAGCCCAGGGGGCTTGGATAGCAATCAGCCCCAGCATTTT

V: TRBV4-1
size: NA
D: NA
J: TRBJ1-1
CDR3: CASSPHWRDTEAFF
DNA: TGCGCCAGCAGCCCCCACTGGAGGGACACTGAAGCTTTCTTT

V: TRBV4-2
size: few
D: TRBD1
J: TRBJ2-3
CDR3: CASSQGDRGQDTQYF
DNA: TGTGCCAGCAGCCAAGGGGACAGGGGGCAAGATACGCAGTATTTT

V: TRBV6-4
size: NA
D: TRBD1
J: TRBJ1-1
CDR3: CASRGQGRTFF
DNA: TGTGCCAGCAGGGGACAGGGAAGGACTTTCTTT

V: TRBV7-9
size: NA
D: NA
J: TRBJ1-1
CDR3: CASSLAGVAEAFF
DNA: TGTGCCAGCAGCTTAGCGGGGGTGGCTGAAGCTTTCTTT

V: TRBV5-4
size: NA
D: NA
J: TRBJ2-4
CDR3: CASTLGDIQYF
DNA: TGTGCCAGCACCCTGGGGGACATTCAGTACTTC

V: TRBV29-1
size: NA
D: NA
J: TRBJ2-2
CDR3: CSAGGLNTGELFF
DNA: TGCAGCGCAGGGGGACTGAACACCGGGGAGCTGTTTTTT

V: TRBV14
size: NA
D: NA
J: TRBJ2-7
CDR3: CASSRAGALITYEQYF
DNA: TGTGCCAGCAGCCGGGCGGGGGCGCTAATAACCTACGAGCAGTACTTC

V: TRBV4-3
size: NA
D: NA
J: TRBJ2-3
CDR3: CASSLLGLTDTQYF
DNA: TGCGCCAGCAGCCTACTAGGACTCACAGATACGCAGTATTTT

V: TRBV7-2
size: once
D: TRBD2
J: TRBJ2-3
CDR3: CASSFSGADTDTQYF
DNA: TGTGCCAGCAGCTTCAGCGGGGCGGACACAGATACGCAGTATTTT

V: TRBV5-1
size: once
D: NA
J: TRBJ1-4
CDR3: CASSLVEGRINEKLFF
DNA: TGCGCCAGCAGCTTGGTGGAGGGGAGGATTAATGAAAAACTGTTTTTT

V: TRBV2
size: NA
D: NA
J: TRBJ2-5
CDR3: CASSGRGATQYF
DNA: TGTGCCAGCAGTGGGAGGGGGGCGACCCAGTACTTC